What follows are 9 T cell receptor beta chains derived from one specimen sequenced in a study of cytomegalovirus exposure and HLA in healthy donors. This PCR relied on a set of 60 Vbeta primers and 13 Jbeta primers. Using immunoSEQ multiplex PCR, the repertoire was profiled, and TCRdb retains in-frame clones only, with some absent. This sample's clone table lists tens of thousands of clones. The sample taken for sequencing was PBMCs. These receptor sequences come from a middle-aged man in good health and CMV-seronegative.

The chain is built from TRBV18 and TRBJ2-7; 9 nucleotides line up with TRBD1. CDR1 KGHSH and CDR2 LQKENI come from the germline V gene. With 10 bases clipped from V and 1 base from J, the junction kept 5 bases outside the gene matches. CDR3 size: 13 residues. CDR3 DNA: TGTGCCACCGGGACAGGGACATCCTACGAGCAGTACTTC. Residues: CATGTGTSYEQYF.

The gene calls are TRBV6-6 and TRBJ1-2; 12 positions agree with TRBD1. The ends lost 5 bases at V and 7 bases at J; junction bases unmatched: 11. There are 16 residues in the CDR3. CDR1 MNHNY and CDR2 SVGAGI come from the germline V gene (reference sequence). The CDR3 spells CASSNPPGQGAGGYTF. DNA for the CDR3: TGTGCCAGCAGTAATCCACCGGGACAGGGGGCCGGTGGCTACACCTTC.

The V gene is TRBV7-2, the J gene TRBJ2-7, with TRBD2 matching over 8 bases. J was trimmed by 3 bases and V by 0 bases; bases with no gene match: 7. The CDR3 length is 16 residues. CDR1 and CDR2 from the germline V gene are SGHTA and FQGNSA. The CDR3 DNA follows: TGTGCCAGCAGCTTAGCGCTCGGGGGGGGGTTCTACGAGCAGTACTTC. Residues: CASSLALGGGFYEQYF.

CDR3 protein: CASSLGPRDSPYEQYF. As DNA, the CDR3 is TGTGCCAGCAGTTTGGGCCCAAGGGACAGTCCCTACGAGCAGTACTTC. V gene TRBV28 combines with J gene TRBJ2-7; TRBD1 aligns across 7 bases. The CDR3 extends over 16 amino acids. The ends lost 3 bases at V and 2 bases at J; junction bases unmatched: 10. Per germline, CDR1 MDHEN and CDR2 SYDVKM.

The CDR3 sequence: CASSLIGGTDTQYF. DNA for the CDR3: TGCGCCAGCAGCTTGATCGGGGGCACAGATACGCAGTATTTT. The chain employs TRBV5-1 and TRBJ2-3; TRBD2 is a possible D gene (5 bases). The germline V gene encodes CDR1 SGHRS and CDR2 YFSETQ. The CDR3 loop spans 14 amino acids. The V end lost 1 base, the J end lost 1 base, and 7 bases lay between the germline ends. Together with reference TRBV5-1 and TRBJ2-3, the CDR3 gives the full variable domain: KAGVTQTPRYLIKTRGQQVTLSCSPISGHRSVSWYQQTPGQGLQFLFEYFSETQRNKGNFPGRFSGRQFSNSRSEMNVSTLELGDSALYLCASSLIGGTDTQYFGPGTRLTVL.

The chain combines TRBV4-1 with TRBJ2-2, with 10 bases identical to TRBD2. There are 17 residues in the CDR3. Trimming at V came to 1 base and at J to 4 bases, leaving 6 bases not matched to a gene. The germline CDR1 and CDR2 sequences are MGHRA and YSYEKL. The CDR3 sequence: CASSQGGAGGFTGELFF. CDR3 sequence (DNA): TGCGCCAGCAGCCAAGGAGGAGCGGGGGGGTTCACCGGGGAGCTGTTTTTT.

The V call is TRBV9, the J call TRBJ1-4; D might be TRBD1 (6 bases). Germline V gene data show CDR1 as SGDLS and CDR2 as YYNGEE. This CDR3 spans 15 amino acids. V lost 0 bases and J lost 8, with 14 bases in between. CDR3 sequence reads: CASSVDQGRWEKLFF. CDR3 coding DNA: TGTGCCAGCAGCGTAGATCAGGGGCGATGGGAAAAACTGTTTTTT.

The rearrangement joins TRBV19 to TRBJ2-7; 11 bases align to TRBD1. V was clipped by 11 bases and J by 3 bases; unmatched bases: 6. The germline V gene has CDR1 LNHDA and CDR2 SQIVND (reference sequence). The CDR3 is made up of 13 amino acids. The CDR3: CAVGGTGGYEQYF. Written as DNA, the CDR3 is TGTGCCGTAGGGGGGACAGGGGGCTACGAGCAGTACTTC.

The chain has TRBV7-9 and TRBJ2-5; the D is unclear. V was cut by 5 bases and J by 5 bases, with 15 bases left in between. CDR1 and CDR2 from the germline V gene are SEHNR and FQNEAQ (reference sequence). This CDR3 region has 14 residues. The DNA of the CDR3 is TGTGCCAGCAGCCGAGAAATAGCTGTGGAGACCCAGTACTTC. It is translated as CASSREIAVETQYF.